This TCR beta chain comes out of a study of blood T cell repertoires in COVID-19. Only a few counts were recorded for this clone. Here immunoSEQ multiplex PCR was the method, and the copy in TCRdb shows in-frame clones only, minus some. The sample comprises over 250,000 clones, about 88% of which are singletons, and over 1.3% rests with the top ten. J was trimmed by 5 bases and V by 8 bases; bases with no gene match: 9. Germline V gene data show CDR1 as MNHNY and CDR2 as SVGAGI (reference sequence). CDR3 size: 16 residues. This sequence joins TRBV6-6 and TRBJ2-2; 12 nucleotides agree with TRBD2. The sequence came from a human donor with COVID-19, enrolled during active disease. The donor label of this sample is uncertain. Sequenced input: peripheral blood. The CDR3, as DNA: TGTGCCAGCGGGGATCGACTAGCGGGAGCTACCGGGGAGCTGTTTTTT. It encodes CASGDRLAGATGELFF.